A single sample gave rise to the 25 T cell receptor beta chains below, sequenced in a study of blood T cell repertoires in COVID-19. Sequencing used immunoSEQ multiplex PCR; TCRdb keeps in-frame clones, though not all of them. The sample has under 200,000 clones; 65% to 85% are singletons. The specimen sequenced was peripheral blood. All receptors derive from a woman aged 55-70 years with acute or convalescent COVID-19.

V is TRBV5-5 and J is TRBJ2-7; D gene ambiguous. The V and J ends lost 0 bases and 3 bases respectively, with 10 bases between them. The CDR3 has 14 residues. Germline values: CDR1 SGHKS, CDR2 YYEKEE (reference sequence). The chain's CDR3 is CASSLAVRSYEQYF. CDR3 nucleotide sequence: TGTGCCAGCAGCTTGGCCGTCAGAAGCTACGAGCAGTACTTC.

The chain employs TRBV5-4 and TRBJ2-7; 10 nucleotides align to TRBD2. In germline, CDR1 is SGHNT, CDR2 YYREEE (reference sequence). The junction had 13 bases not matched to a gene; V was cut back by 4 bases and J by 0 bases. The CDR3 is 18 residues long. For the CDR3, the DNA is TGTGCCAGCAGCAAAGAGGTTAGCGGGGGGCCCAGCTCCTACGAGCAGTACTTC. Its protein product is CASSKEVSGGPSSYEQYF. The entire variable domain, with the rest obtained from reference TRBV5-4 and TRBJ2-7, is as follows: ETGVTQSPTHLIKTRGQQVTLRCSSQSGHNTVSWYQQALGQGPQFIFQYYREEENGRGNFPPRFSGLQFPNYSSELNVNALELDDSALYLCASSKEVSGGPSSYEQYFGPGTRLTVT.

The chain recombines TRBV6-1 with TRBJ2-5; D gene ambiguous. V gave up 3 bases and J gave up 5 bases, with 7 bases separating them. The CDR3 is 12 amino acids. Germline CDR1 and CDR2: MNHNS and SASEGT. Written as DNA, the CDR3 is TGTGCCAGCAGTGATAGCACGGAGACCCAGTACTTC. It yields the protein CASSDSTETQYF.

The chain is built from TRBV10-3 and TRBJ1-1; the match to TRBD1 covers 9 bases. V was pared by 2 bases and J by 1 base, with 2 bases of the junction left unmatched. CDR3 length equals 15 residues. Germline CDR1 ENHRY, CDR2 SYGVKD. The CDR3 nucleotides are TGTGCCATCAGTGAGCCGGGACAGGGGAACACTGAAGCTTTCTTT. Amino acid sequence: CAISEPGQGNTEAFF.

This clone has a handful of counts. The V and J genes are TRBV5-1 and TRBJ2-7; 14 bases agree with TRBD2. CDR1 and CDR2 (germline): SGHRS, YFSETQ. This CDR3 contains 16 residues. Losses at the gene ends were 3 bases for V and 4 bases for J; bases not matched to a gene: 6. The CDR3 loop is CASSYGLAGGSYEQYF. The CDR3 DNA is TGCGCCAGCAGCTACGGACTAGCGGGGGGTTCTTACGAGCAGTACTTC.

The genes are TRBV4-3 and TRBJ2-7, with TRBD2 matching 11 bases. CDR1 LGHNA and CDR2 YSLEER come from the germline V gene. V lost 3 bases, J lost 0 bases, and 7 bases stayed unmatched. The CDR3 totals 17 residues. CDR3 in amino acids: CASSQGLAGGYSYEQYF. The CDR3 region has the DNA TGCGCCAGCAGCCAGGGCCTAGCGGGGGGTTACTCCTACGAGCAGTACTTC.

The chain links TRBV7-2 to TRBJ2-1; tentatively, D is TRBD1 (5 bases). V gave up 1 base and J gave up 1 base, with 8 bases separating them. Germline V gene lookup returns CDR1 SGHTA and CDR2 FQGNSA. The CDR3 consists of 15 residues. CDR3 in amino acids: CASSLVAGSYNEQFF. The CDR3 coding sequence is TGTGCCAGCAGCTTAGTAGCAGGGTCCTACAATGAGCAGTTCTTC.

CDR3 coding DNA: TGTGCCAGCAGTTTACTAGCGGGAAACCTCTACAATGAGCAGTTCTTC. This translates into CASSLLAGNLYNEQFF. The rearrangement joins TRBV6-6 to TRBJ2-1; TRBD2 matches at 10 bases. V trimming: 4 bases; J trimming: 3 bases; junction bases outside the gene matches: 6. Germline CDR1 reads MNHNY; CDR2 reads SVGAGI (reference sequence). This CDR3 spans 16 amino acids.

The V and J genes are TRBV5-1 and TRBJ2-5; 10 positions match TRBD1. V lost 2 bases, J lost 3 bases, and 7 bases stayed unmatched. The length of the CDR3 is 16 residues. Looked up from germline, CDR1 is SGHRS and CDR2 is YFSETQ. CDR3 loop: CASSFGDRGGEETQYF. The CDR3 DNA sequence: TGCGCCAGCAGCTTTGGGGACAGGGGAGGTGAAGAGACCCAGTACTTC.

DNA of the CDR3: TGCGCCAGCAGCCAAGATAAGGGGCGCTCCTATAATTCACCCCTCCACTTT. Protein: CASSQDKGRSYNSPLHF. The chain combines TRBV4-1 with TRBJ1-6; D perhaps matches TRBD1 (5 bases). The ends were cut back, 0 bases at V and 0 bases at J, with 9 bases in the middle. Germline CDR1 is MGHRA and CDR2 is YSYEKL. This CDR3 contains 17 residues.

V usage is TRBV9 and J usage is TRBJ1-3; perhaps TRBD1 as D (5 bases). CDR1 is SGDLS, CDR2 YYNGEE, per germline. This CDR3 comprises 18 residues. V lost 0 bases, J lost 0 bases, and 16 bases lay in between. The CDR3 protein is CASSVVPRQSDSGNTIYF. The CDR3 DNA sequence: TGTGCCAGCAGCGTAGTTCCGCGACAGAGCGACTCTGGAAACACCATATATTTT. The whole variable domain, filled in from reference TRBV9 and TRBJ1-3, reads DSGVTQTPKHLITATGQRVTLRCSPRSGDLSVYWYQQSLDQGLQFLIQYYNGEERAKGNILERFSAQQFPDLHSELNLSSLELGDSALYFCASSVVPRQSDSGNTIYFGEGSWLTVV.

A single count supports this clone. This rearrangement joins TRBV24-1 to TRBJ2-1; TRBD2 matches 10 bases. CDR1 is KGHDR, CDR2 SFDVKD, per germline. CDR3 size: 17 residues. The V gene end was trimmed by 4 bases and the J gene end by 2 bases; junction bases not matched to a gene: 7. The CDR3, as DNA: TGTGCCACCAGTGACCCAAGCGGGGGGGGAACCTACAATGAGCAGTTCTTC. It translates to CATSDPSGGGTYNEQFF.

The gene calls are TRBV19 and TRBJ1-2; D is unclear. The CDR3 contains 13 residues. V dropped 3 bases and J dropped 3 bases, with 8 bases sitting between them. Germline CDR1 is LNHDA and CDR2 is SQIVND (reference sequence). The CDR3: CASSMLVDYGYTF. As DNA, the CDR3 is TGTGCCAGTAGTATGCTCGTAGACTATGGCTACACCTTC.

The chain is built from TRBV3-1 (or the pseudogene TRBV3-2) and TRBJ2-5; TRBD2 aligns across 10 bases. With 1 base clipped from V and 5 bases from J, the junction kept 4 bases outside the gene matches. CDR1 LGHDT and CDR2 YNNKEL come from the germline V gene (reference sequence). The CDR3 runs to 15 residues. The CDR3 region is CASSQVAGGWETQYF. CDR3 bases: TGTGCCAGCAGCCAAGTAGCGGGGGGCTGGGAGACCCAGTACTTC.

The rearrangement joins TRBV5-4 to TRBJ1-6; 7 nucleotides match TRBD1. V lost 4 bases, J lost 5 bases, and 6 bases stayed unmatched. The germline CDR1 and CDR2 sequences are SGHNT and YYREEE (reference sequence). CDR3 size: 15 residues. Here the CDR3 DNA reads TGTGCCAGCAGCGAGGGGGCGAACCATAATTCACCCCTCCACTTT. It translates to CASSEGANHNSPLHF.

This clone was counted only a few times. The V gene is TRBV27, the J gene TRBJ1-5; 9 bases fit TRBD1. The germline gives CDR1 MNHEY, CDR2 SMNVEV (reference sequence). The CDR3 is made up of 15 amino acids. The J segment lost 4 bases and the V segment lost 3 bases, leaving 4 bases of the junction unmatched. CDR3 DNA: TGTGCCAGCAGTTTCCTCGGACAGGGGAATCAGCCCCAGCATTTT. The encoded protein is CASSFLGQGNQPQHF.

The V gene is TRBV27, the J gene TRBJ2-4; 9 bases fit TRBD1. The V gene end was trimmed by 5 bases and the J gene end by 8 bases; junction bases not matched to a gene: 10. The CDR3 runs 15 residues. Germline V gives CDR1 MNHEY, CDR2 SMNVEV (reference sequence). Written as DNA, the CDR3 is TGTGCCAGCAGTCAGCCGGGACAGGGTTGGGACATTCAGTACTTC. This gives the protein CASSQPGQGWDIQYF.

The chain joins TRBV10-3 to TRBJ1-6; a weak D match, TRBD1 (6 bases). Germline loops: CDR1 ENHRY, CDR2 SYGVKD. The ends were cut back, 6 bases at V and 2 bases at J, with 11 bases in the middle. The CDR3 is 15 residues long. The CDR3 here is CAIRTGITYNSPLHF. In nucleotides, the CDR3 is TGTGCCATCAGAACAGGGATTACCTATAATTCACCCCTCCACTTT.

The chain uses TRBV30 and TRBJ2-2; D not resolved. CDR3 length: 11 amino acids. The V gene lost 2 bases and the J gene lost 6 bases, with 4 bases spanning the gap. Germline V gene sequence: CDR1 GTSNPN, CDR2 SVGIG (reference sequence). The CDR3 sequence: CAWSQSGELFF. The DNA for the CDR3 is TGTGCCTGGAGTCAATCCGGGGAGCTGTTTTTT.

CDR3 region: CASSQEKGQGKGNTEAFF. The CDR3 DNA follows: TGTGCCAGCAGCCAAGAGAAGGGACAGGGGAAGGGGAACACTGAAGCTTTCTTT. The rearrangement joins TRBV4-2 to TRBJ1-1; 10 bases are shared with TRBD1. Trimming at V came to 0 bases and at J to 1 base, leaving 8 bases not matched to a gene. The CDR3 spans 18 residues. Germline V CDR1 and CDR2: LGHNA, YNFKEQ.

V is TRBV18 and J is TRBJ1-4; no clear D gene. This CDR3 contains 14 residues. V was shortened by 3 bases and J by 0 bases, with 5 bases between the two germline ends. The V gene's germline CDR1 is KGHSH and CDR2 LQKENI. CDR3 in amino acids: CASSPSATNEKLFF. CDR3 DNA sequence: TGTGCCAGCTCACCTTCTGCAACTAATGAAAAACTGTTTTTT. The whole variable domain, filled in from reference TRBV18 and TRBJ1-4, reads NAGVMQNPRHLVRRRGQEARLRCSPMKGHSHVYWYRQLPEEGLKFMVYLQKENIIDESGMPKERFSAEFPKEGPSILRIQQVVRGDSAAYFCASSPSATNEKLFFGSGTQLSVL.

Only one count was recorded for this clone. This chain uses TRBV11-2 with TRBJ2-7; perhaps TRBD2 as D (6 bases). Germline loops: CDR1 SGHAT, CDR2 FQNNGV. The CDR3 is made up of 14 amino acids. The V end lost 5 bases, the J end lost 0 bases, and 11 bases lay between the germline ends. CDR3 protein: CASSGTAGSYEQYF. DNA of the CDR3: TGTGCCAGCAGCGGGACTGCTGGCTCCTACGAGCAGTACTTC.

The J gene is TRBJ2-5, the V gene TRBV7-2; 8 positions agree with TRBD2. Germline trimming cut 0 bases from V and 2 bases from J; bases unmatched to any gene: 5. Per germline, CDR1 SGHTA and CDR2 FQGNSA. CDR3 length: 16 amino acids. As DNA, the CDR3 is TGTGCCAGCAGCTTAGCCGGCCTAGCGGGTCAAGAGACCCAGTACTTC. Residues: CASSLAGLAGQETQYF.

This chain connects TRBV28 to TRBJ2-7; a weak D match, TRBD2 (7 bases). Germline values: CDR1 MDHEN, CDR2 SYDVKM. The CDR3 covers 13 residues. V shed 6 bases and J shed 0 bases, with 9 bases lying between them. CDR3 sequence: CASRRGHSYEQYF. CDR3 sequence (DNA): TGTGCCAGCAGGCGGGGGCACTCCTACGAGCAGTACTTC.

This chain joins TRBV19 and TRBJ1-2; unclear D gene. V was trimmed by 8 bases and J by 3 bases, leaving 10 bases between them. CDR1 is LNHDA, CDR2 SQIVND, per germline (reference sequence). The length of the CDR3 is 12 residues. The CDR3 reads CASWTLDYGYTF. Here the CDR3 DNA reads TGTGCCAGTTGGACTTTGGACTATGGCTACACCTTC.